The 19 T cell receptor beta chains below were found in one sample sequenced in a study of cytomegalovirus exposure and HLA in healthy donors (dated by TCRdb to the late 2010s). Library preparation used the immunoSEQ multiplex PCR assay. The multiplex PCR relied on a mix of 60 forward primers for TCR Vbeta segments and 13 reverse primers for TCR Jbeta segments. TCRdb mirrors the immuneACCESS table, restricted to in-frame sequences. Some clones are absent from its copies; in checked studies, under half trace to an unresolved V gene, and the reason for the others is unknown. In all, the sample holds some 170,000 clones, and about 72% of those were seen once. The top ten clones comprise about 1.3% of the sample. The sample was PBMCs. The source of these receptors is a man aged 55 to 70 in good health and CMV-seronegative.

The chain employs TRBV14 and TRBJ2-7; 9 nucleotides agree with TRBD1. There are 15 residues in the CDR3. Germline-derived CDR1 and CDR2 are SGHDN and FVKESK. The J segment lost 1 base and the V segment lost 0 bases, leaving 1 base of the junction unmatched. The chain's CDR3 is CASSQEQGASYEQYF. The CDR3 DNA sequence: TGTGCCAGCAGCCAAGAACAGGGGGCATCCTACGAGCAGTACTTC.

This CDR3 reads CASSPLGSGDYEQYF. In DNA form, the CDR3 reads TGTGCCAGCAGTCCCCTGGGCAGCGGGGACTACGAGCAGTACTTC. V is TRBV6-5 and J is TRBJ2-7, with 7 bases aligning to TRBD2. CDR1 and CDR2 from the germline V gene are MNHEY and SVGAGI. The CDR3 has 15 amino acids. V shed 5 bases, J shed 3 bases, and the junction held 10 bases outside the gene matches.

J is TRBJ2-1 and V is TRBV19; maybe TRBD1 (5 bases). The germline V and J ends were trimmed by 7 bases and 4 bases, with 17 bases remaining between them. CDR1 and CDR2 (germline): LNHDA, SQIVND (reference sequence). CDR3 size: 15 residues. The CDR3 loop reads CASKSDWGSYNEQFF. The CDR3 DNA is TGTGCCAGTAAGTCGGATTGGGGCAGTTACAATGAGCAGTTCTTC.

V and J are TRBV18 and TRBJ1-4, with 9 bases identical to TRBD1. The V gene's germline CDR1 is KGHSH and CDR2 LQKENI. The CDR3 totals 15 residues. The V and J ends lost 1 base and 10 bases, in that order; junction bases with no gene match: 7. In DNA form, the CDR3 reads TGTGCCAGCTCACCACGGGACAGGGAGGTTGGAAAACTGTTTTTT. Translating gives CASSPRDREVGKLFF.

CDR3 sequence reads: CASRAHTGTSGSNEQFF. The CDR3 DNA is TGCGCCAGCAGGGCCCACACCGGGACTAGCGGGAGCAATGAGCAGTTCTTC. The chain links TRBV10-2 to TRBJ2-1, with 14 bases fitting TRBD2. V lost 6 bases and J lost 6; bases outside the gene matches: 10. CDR1 is WSHSY and CDR2 is SAAADI in the germline V gene. This CDR3 has 17 residues.

The chain has TRBV6-5 and TRBJ2-2; TRBD2 agrees at 7 bases. Germline-derived CDR1 and CDR2 are MNHEY and SVGAGI. The ends lost 5 bases at V and 7 bases at J; junction bases unmatched: 10. There are 15 residues in the CDR3. The CDR3 protein is CASSATGGPNGELFF. In DNA, the CDR3 is TGTGCCAGCAGTGCGACGGGGGGACCGAACGGGGAGCTGTTTTTT.

V and J are TRBV5-8 and TRBJ1-5, with D possibly being TRBD1 (6 bases). Germline V gene data show CDR1 as SGHTS and CDR2 as YDEGEE. V shed 0 bases and J shed 11 bases, with 15 bases lying between them. This CDR3 region has 14 residues. In DNA form, the CDR3 reads TGTGCCAGCAGCTTGGGACAGGTAAACTCGGCCCAGCATTTT. It is translated as CASSLGQVNSAQHF.

The gene calls are TRBV7-6 and TRBJ2-2; 9 nucleotides match TRBD1. The CDR3 is 15 residues long. The germline CDR1 and CDR2 sequences are SGHVS and FNYEAQ. V was clipped by 5 bases and J by 3 bases; unmatched bases: 4. The CDR3 region has the DNA TGTGCCAGCAGCCCCTGGACAGGGGACACCGGGGAGCTGTTTTTT. It encodes CASSPWTGDTGELFF. The variable domain in full, completed from reference TRBV7-6 and TRBJ2-2, reads GAGVSQSPRYKVTKRGQDVALRCDPISGHVSLYWYRQALGQGPEFLTYFNYEAQQDKSGLPNDRFSAERPEGSISTLTIQRTEQRDSAMYRCASSPWTGDTGELFFGEGSRLTVL.

This clone was seen a handful of times. The chain links TRBV29-1 to TRBJ1-1, with 8 bases identical to TRBD1. The CDR3 contains 13 residues. V was clipped by 5 bases and J by 8 bases; unmatched bases: 10. Germline V lookup: CDR1 SQVTM, CDR2 ANQGSEA. This CDR3 is CSVPLQGALEAFF. CDR3 bases: TGCAGCGTTCCCCTTCAGGGGGCCCTCGAAGCTTTCTTT. Complete variable domain (other parts from reference TRBV29-1 and TRBJ1-1): SAVISQKPSRDICQRGTSLTIQCQVDSQVTMMFWYRQQPGQSLTLIATANQGSEATYESGFVIDKFPISRPNLTFSTLTVSNMSPEDSSIYLCSVPLQGALEAFFGQGTRLTVV.

J is TRBJ2-1 and V is TRBV7-9; no clear D. This CDR3 contains 13 residues. V was pared by 3 bases and J by 5 bases, with 8 bases between. The germline V gene encodes CDR1 SEHNR and CDR2 FQNEAQ (reference sequence). The CDR3 DNA sequence: TGTGCCAGCAGCTTCCATGAGGACAATGAGCAGTTCTTC. This gives the protein CASSFHEDNEQFF.

This clone has just a few counts. The chain recombines TRBV5-1 with TRBJ2-3, with TRBD2 matching 11 bases. The trim removed 4 bases at V and 5 bases at J, leaving 9 bases unmatched. In germline, CDR1 is SGHRS, CDR2 YFSETQ. The CDR3 consists of 16 residues. The CDR3 bases are TGCGCCAGCAGCCTCCATAGCGGGAGGGCCCAAGATACGCAGTATTTT. Translated: CASSLHSGRAQDTQYF.

This clone was picked up one time. The chain links TRBV7-9 to TRBJ2-5, with TRBD1 identical over 11 bases. Losses at the gene ends were 5 bases for V and 1 base for J; bases not matched to a gene: 3. The V gene's germline CDR1 is SEHNR and CDR2 FQNEAQ (reference sequence). CDR3 length equals 15 residues. CDR3 bases: TGTGCCAGCAGCCCCGGGACAGGGGGCCAAGAGACCCAGTACTTC. It specifies CASSPGTGGQETQYF.

The chain carries TRBV7-9 and TRBJ1-2; D ambiguous. CDR1 and CDR2 from the germline V gene are SEHNR and FQNEAQ (reference sequence). V lost 1 base to trimming and J lost 2 bases, with 5 bases between them. CDR3 length: 13 amino acids. CDR3 in amino acids: CASSLVVNYGYTF. DNA for the CDR3: TGTGCCAGCAGCTTAGTCGTAAACTATGGCTACACCTTC.

V usage is TRBV28 and J usage is TRBJ1-5; 10 bases match TRBD1. The CDR3 loop spans 14 amino acids. The V segment lost 7 bases and the J segment 5 bases; nucleotides outside the gene matches: 5. Germline V lookup: CDR1 MDHEN, CDR2 SYDVKM. The CDR3 region has the DNA TGTGCCAGCAAGGGACAGGGGATCCATCAGCCCCAGCATTTT. It specifies CASKGQGIHQPQHF.

This clone came up a few times. The chain employs TRBV5-6 and TRBJ1-6, with D possibly matching TRBD1 (6 bases). Trimming cost V 0 bases and J 5 bases, with 15 bases left between them. Germline CDR1 and CDR2: SGHDT and YYEEEE. The CDR3 loop spans 17 amino acids. CDR3 sequence (DNA): TGTGCCAGCAGCTTGGTGGGGGCAGGGGCGGATAATTCACCCCTCCACTTT. Amino acid sequence: CASSLVGAGADNSPLHF.

The chain has TRBV7-9 and TRBJ2-3, with a weak D call TRBD2 (5 bases). CDR3 size: 17 residues. V lost 3 bases and J lost 0, with 16 bases in between. Germline V gives CDR1 SEHNR, CDR2 FQNEAQ (reference sequence). CDR3 sequence reads: CASSFARLALSTDTQYF. CDR3 in DNA: TGTGCCAGCAGCTTCGCCCGCCTAGCCCTTAGCACAGATACGCAGTATTTT.

The chain links TRBV18 to TRBJ2-3; D is unclear. The CDR3 length is 15 residues. V lost 1 base, J lost 2 bases, and 10 bases lay in between. The germline V gene encodes CDR1 KGHSH and CDR2 LQKENI. The CDR3 loop reads CASSPRSKATDTQYF. CDR3 nucleotides: TGTGCCAGCTCACCACGGTCGAAAGCCACAGATACGCAGTATTTT.

The rearrangement joins TRBV5-6 to TRBJ2-5; TRBD2 is a possible D gene (6 bases). CDR1 SGHDT and CDR2 YYEEEE come from the germline V gene. The V gene lost 0 bases and the J gene lost 2 bases, with 14 bases spanning the gap. The CDR3 totals 16 residues. The CDR3 nucleotides read TGTGCCAGCAGCTTGGGTCCGCGGGGAGCACAAGAGACCCAGTACTTC. Its translation is CASSLGPRGAQETQYF.

For this clone: At the DNA level, this CDR3 is encoded by other sequences in the same sample as well. V is TRBV6-5 and J is TRBJ2-1, with TRBD2 identical over 7 bases. Germline CDR1 and CDR2: MNHEY and SVGAGI. CDR3 length equals 13 residues. V shed 2 bases and J 6 bases; nucleotides not matched to a gene: 1. The CDR3 spells CASSYGGGNEQFF. CDR3 bases: TGTGCCAGCAGTTACGGGGGGGGCAATGAGCAGTTCTTC.